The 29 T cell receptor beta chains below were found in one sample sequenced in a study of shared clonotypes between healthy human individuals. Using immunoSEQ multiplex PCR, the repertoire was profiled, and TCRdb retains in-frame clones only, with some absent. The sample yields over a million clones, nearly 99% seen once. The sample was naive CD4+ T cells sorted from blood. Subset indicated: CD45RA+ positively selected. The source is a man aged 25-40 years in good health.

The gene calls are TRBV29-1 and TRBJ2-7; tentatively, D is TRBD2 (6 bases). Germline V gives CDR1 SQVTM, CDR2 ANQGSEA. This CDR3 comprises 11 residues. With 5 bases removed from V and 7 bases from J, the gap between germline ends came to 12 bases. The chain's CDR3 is CSVRSSAEQYF. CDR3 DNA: TGCAGCGTTCGTTCTAGCGCTGAGCAGTACTTC.

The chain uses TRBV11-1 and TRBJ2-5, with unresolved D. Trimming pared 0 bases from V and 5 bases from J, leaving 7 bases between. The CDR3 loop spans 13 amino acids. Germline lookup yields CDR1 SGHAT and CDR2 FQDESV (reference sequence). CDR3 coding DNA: TGTGCCAGCAGCTTAGCGCTTCTCGAGACCCAGTACTTC. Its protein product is CASSLALLETQYF.

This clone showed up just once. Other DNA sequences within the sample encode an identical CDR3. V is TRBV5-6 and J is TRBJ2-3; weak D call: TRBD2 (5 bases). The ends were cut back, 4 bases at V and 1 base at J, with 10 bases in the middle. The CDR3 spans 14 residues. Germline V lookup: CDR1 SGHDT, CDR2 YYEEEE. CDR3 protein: CASSLGLGTDTQYF. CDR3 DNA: TGTGCCAGCAGCCTCGGACTCGGCACAGATACGCAGTATTTT.

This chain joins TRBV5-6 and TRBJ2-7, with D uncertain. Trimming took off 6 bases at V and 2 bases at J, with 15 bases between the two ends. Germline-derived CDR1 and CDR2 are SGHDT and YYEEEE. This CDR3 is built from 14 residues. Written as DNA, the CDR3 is TGTGCCAGCAACCACCCCGCAGGCCCCTACGAGCAGTACTTC. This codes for CASNHPAGPYEQYF.

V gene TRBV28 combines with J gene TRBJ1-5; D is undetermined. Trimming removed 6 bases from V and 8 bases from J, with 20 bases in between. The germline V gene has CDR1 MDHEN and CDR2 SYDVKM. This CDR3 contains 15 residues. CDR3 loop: CASRSSGPRHEPQHF. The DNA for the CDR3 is TGTGCCAGCAGATCAAGCGGGCCGCGGCATGAGCCCCAGCATTTT.

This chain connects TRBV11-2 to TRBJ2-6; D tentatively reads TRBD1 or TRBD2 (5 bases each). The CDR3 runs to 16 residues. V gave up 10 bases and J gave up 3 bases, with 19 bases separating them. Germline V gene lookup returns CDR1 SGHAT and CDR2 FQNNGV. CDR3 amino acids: CATTPGSGFGANVLTF. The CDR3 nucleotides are TGTGCCACCACTCCAGGGAGTGGATTTGGGGCCAACGTCCTGACTTTC.

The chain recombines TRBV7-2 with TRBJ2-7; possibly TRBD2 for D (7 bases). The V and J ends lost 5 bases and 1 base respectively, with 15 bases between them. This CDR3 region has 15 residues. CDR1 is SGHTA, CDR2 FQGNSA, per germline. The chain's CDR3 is CASSPQGGGSYEQYF. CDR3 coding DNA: TGTGCCAGCAGCCCACAGGGAGGGGGGTCCTACGAGCAGTACTTC.

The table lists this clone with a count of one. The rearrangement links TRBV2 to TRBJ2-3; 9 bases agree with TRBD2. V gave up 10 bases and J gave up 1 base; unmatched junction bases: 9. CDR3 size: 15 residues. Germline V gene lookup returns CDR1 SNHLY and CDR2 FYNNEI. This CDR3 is CATPGLAPRTDTQYF. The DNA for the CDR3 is TGTGCCACCCCGGGACTAGCTCCCCGCACAGATACGCAGTATTTT.

This CDR3 is CASSLAPQGTGELFF. The CDR3 nucleotides are TGTGCCAGCAGCTTAGCCCCACAGGGGACCGGGGAGCTGTTTTTT. The chain carries TRBV7-2 and TRBJ2-2; 7 nucleotides align to TRBD1. CDR3 length equals 15 residues. Germline values: CDR1 SGHTA, CDR2 FQGNSA. With 0 bases clipped from V and 5 bases from J, the junction kept 3 bases outside the gene matches.

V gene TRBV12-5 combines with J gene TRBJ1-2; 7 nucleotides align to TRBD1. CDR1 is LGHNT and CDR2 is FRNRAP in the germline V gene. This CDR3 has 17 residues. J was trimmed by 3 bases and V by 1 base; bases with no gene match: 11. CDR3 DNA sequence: TGTGCTAGTGGTTTGGCTGGCAGGGGGGTGAGCCACTATGGCTACACCTTC. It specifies CASGLAGRGVSHYGYTF.

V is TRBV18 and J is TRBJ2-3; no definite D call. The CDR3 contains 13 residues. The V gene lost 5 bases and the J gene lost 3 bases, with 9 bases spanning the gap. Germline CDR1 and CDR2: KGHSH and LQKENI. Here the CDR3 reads CASSSDATDTQYF. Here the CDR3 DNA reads TGTGCCAGCTCATCCGACGCTACAGATACGCAGTATTTT.

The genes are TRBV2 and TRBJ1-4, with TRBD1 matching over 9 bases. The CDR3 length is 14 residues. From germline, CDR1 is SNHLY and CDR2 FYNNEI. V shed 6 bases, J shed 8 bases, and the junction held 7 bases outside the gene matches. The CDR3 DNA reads TGTGCCAGCAGGACAGGGGGGGGTGGAGAAAAACTGTTTTTT. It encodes CASRTGGGGEKLFF.

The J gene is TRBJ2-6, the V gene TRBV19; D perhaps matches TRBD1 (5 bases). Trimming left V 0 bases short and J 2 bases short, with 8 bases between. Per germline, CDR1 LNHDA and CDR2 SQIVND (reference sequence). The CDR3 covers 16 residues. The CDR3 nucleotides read TGTGCCAGTAGTATAGATATCAGGGCTGGGGCCAACGTCCTGACTTTC. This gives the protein CASSIDIRAGANVLTF.

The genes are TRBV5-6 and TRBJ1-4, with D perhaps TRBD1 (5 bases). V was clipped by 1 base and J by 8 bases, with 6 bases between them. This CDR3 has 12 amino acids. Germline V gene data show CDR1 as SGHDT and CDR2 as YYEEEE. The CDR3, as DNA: TGTGCCAGCAGCTTGTGGGGGGAAAAACTGTTTTTT. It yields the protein CASSLWGEKLFF. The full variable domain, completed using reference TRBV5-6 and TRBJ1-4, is DAGVTQSPTHLIKTRGQQVTLRCSPKSGHDTVSWYQQALGQGPQFIFQYYEEEERQRGNFPDRFSGHQFPNYSSELNVNALLLGDSALYLCASSLWGEKLFFGSGTQLSVL.

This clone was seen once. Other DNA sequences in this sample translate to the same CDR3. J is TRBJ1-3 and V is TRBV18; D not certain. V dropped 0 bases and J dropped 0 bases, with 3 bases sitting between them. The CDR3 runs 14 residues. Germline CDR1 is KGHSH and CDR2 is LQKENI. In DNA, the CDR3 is TGTGCCAGCTCACCACCCGGCTCTGGAAACACCATATATTTT. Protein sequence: CASSPPGSGNTIYF.

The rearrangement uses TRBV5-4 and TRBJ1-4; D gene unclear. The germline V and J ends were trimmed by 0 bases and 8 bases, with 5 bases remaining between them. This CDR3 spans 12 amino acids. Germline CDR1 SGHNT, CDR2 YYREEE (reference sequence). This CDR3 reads CASSLGGEKLFF. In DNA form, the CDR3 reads TGTGCCAGCAGCTTGGGAGGAGAAAAACTGTTTTTT.

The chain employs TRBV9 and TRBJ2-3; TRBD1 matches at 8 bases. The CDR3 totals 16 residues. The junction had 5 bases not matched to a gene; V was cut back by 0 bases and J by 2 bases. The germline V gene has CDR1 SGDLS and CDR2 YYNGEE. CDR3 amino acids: CASSVVGTGSTDTQYF. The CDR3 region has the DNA TGTGCCAGCAGCGTAGTCGGGACAGGTTCCACAGATACGCAGTATTTT.

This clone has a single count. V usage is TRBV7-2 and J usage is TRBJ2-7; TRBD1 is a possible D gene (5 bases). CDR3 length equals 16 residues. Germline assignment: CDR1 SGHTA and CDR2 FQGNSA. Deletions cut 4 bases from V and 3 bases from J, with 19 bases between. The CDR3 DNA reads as TGTGCCAGCAGCTCGTCTTGGGGCAAGGGATACTACGAGCAGTACTTC. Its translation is CASSSSWGKGYYEQYF. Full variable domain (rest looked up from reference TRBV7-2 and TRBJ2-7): GAGVSQSPSNKVTEKGKDVELRCDPISGHTALYWYRQSLGQGLEFLIYFQGNSAPDKSGLPSDRFSAERTGGSVSTLTIQRTQQEDSAVYLCASSSSWGKGYYEQYFGPGTRLTVT.

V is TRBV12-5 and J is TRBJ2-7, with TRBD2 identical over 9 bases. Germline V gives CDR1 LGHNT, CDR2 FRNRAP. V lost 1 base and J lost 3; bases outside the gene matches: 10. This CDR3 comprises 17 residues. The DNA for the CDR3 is TGTGCTAGTGGTTTGGACCTTAGCGGGAGTCTGCACTACGAGCAGTACTTC. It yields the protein CASGLDLSGSLHYEQYF.

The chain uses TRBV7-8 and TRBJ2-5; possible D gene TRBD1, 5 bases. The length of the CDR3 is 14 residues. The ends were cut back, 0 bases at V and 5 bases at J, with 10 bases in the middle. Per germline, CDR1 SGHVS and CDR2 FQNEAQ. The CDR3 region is CASSLAWGRETQYF. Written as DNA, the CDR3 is TGTGCCAGCAGCTTAGCTTGGGGCCGGGAGACCCAGTACTTC.

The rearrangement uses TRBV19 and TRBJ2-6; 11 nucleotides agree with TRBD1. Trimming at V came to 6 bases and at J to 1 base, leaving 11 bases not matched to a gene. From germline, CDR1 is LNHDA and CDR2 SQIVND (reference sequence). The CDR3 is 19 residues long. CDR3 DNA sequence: TGTGCCAGTAGCATGGGACAGGGGGGATTCACATCTGGGGCCAACGTCCTGACTTTC. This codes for CASSMGQGGFTSGANVLTF.

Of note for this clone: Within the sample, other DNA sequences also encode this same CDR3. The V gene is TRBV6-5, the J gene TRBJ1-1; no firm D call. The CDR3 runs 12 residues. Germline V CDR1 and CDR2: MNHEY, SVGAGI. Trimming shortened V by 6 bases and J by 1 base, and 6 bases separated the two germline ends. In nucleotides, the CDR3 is TGTGCCAGCAGACGCCCGAACACTGAAGCTTTCTTT. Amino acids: CASRRPNTEAFF.

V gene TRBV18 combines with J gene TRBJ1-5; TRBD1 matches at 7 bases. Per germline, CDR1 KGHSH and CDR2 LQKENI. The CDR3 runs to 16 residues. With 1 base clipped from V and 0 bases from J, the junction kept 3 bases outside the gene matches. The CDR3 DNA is TGTGCCAGCTCACCACAGGGACAGCTTAGCAATCAGCCCCAGCATTTT. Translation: CASSPQGQLSNQPQHF. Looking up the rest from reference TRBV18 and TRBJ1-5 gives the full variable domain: NAGVMQNPRHLVRRRGQEARLRCSPMKGHSHVYWYRQLPEEGLKFMVYLQKENIIDESGMPKERFSAEFPKEGPSILRIQQVVRGDSAAYFCASSPQGQLSNQPQHFGDGTRLSIL.

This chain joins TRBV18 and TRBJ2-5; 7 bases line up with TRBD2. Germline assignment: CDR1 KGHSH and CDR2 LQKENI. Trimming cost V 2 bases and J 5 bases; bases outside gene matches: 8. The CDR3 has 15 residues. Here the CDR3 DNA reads TGTGCCAGCTCACCAAGCGAGGGGACTATCGAGACCCAGTACTTC. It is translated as CASSPSEGTIETQYF.

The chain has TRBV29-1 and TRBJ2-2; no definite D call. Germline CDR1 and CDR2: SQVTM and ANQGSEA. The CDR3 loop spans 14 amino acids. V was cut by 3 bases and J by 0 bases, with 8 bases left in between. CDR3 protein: CSVDEAANTGELFF. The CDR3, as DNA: TGCAGCGTTGACGAGGCCGCGAACACCGGGGAGCTGTTTTTT.

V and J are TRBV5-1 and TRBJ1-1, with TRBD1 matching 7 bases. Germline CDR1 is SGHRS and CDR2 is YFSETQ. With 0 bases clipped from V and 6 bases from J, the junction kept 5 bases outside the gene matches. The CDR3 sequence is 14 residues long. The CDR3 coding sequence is TGCGCCAGCAGCTTGGAGGGGGCGCGGGCTGAAGCTTTCTTT. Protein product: CASSLEGARAEAFF.

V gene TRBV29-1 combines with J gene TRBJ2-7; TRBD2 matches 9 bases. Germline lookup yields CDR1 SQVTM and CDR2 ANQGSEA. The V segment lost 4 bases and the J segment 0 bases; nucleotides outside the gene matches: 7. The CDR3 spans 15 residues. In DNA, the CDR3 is TGCAGCGTTGGACTAGCGGAGGGGAGCTCCTACGAGCAGTACTTC. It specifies CSVGLAEGSSYEQYF.

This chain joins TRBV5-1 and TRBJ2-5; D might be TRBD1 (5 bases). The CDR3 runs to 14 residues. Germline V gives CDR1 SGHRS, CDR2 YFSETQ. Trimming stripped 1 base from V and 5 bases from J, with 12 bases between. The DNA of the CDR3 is TGCGCCAGCAGCTTGAGAACAGGACGTGAGACCCAGTACTTC. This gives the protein CASSLRTGRETQYF.

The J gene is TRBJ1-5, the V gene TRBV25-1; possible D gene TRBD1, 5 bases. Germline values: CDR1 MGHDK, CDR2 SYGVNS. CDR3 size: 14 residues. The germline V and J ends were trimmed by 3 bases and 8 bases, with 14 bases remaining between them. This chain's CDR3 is CASSDRQSREPQHF. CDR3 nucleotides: TGTGCCAGCAGTGACCGACAGAGTCGTGAGCCCCAGCATTTT.